This passage covers 14 T cell receptor beta chains from one sample sequenced in a study of naive and memory T cell subsets. The beta constant-region primer was an equimolar mix of two oligonucleotides covering TRBC1 and TRBC2. The ligated cDNA underwent four PCR rounds using SP2 and nested alpha and beta constant-region primers. TCRdb passed the UMI-ligation and nested PCR reads through MiXCR, listing each CDR3 protein once. The table includes 85,000 or so distinct CDR3 sequences, 9% detected once. Sequenced input: naive CD8+ T cells from blood. Receptor source: a human donor in good health.

A few counts support this clonotype. The V call is TRBV25-1, the J call TRBJ1-5; 7 bases agree with TRBD1. With V trimmed by 5 bases and J by 2 bases, 3 bases remained unmatched. The CDR3 extends over 14 amino acids. Looked up from germline, CDR1 is MGHDK and CDR2 is SYGVNS. This chain's CDR3 is CASSHRGGNQPQHF. The CDR3, as DNA: TGTGCCAGCAGTCACAGGGGTGGCAATCAGCCCCAGCATTTT.

This clonotype was recorded at least ten times. The chain combines TRBV6-2 or TRBV6-3 with TRBJ2-5; 10 positions match TRBD2. The junction had 1 base not matched to a gene; V was cut back by 6 bases and J by 3 bases. Germline V CDR1 and CDR2: MNHEY, SVGEGT. The CDR3 consists of 13 residues. The CDR3 coding sequence is TGTGCCAGCAGCGGGACTAGCGAAGAGACCCAGTACTTC. This sequence encodes CASSGTSEETQYF.

The J gene is TRBJ2-1, the V gene TRBV13, with D maybe TRBD2 (5 bases). The CDR3 contains 14 residues. V lost 5 bases, J lost 9 bases, and 17 bases lay in between. The V gene's germline CDR1 is PRHDT and CDR2 FYEKMQ (reference sequence). CDR3 nucleotides: TGTGCCAGCAGCCCCACATCCCGCCGGGGTGAGCAGTTCTTC. It is translated as CASSPTSRRGEQFF.

The CDR3 reads CASVSFAGGYGYTF. CDR3 sequence (DNA): TGTGCCAGTGTATCGTTCGCAGGGGGGTATGGCTACACCTTC. The V call is TRBV2, the J call TRBJ1-2; 7 bases map to TRBD1. The germline V gene encodes CDR1 SNHLY and CDR2 FYNNEI. Trimming cost V 9 bases and J 5 bases; bases outside gene matches: 12. The CDR3 is made up of 14 amino acids.

The genes are TRBV9 and TRBJ2-6; perhaps TRBD1 as D (6 bases). The CDR3 consists of 18 residues. V lost 0 bases and J lost 0, with 13 bases in between. Germline V lookup: CDR1 SGDLS, CDR2 YYNGEE. The CDR3 DNA follows: TGTGCCAGCAGCGTAGATGACAGGTACTACTCTGGGGCCAACGTCCTGACTTTC. The encoded protein is CASSVDDRYYSGANVLTF.

This clonotype was observed a handful of times. V gene TRBV6-1 combines with J gene TRBJ2-3, with D unresolved. Trimming shortened V by 3 bases and J by 0 bases, and 13 bases separated the two germline ends. CDR1 is MNHNS and CDR2 is SASEGT in the germline V gene. The CDR3 runs to 16 residues. CDR3 nucleotides: TGTGCCAGCAGTGAGGGTTCAGTACGTAGCACAGATACGCAGTATTTT. This translates into CASSEGSVRSTDTQYF.

The sample holds a few counts of this clonotype. This chain joins TRBV4-2 and TRBJ2-1, with TRBD2 identical over 8 bases. CDR3 length: 18 residues. CDR1 and CDR2 from the germline V gene are LGHNA and YNFKEQ. Trimming cost V 4 bases and J 3 bases; bases outside gene matches: 14. For the CDR3, the DNA is TGTGCCAGCAGCCCTGGTGAGAGATATAGCGGGAACTACAATGAGCAGTTCTTC. Its protein is CASSPGERYSGNYNEQFF.

The sample holds a few counts of this clonotype. The rearrangement links TRBV7-2 to TRBJ1-3; D is possibly TRBD1 (6 bases). CDR1 is SGHTA and CDR2 is FQGNSA in the germline V gene. The V end was cut by 0 bases, the J end by 16 bases, with 16 bases between. The CDR3 sequence is 13 residues long. CDR3 protein: CASSLADPGRGYF. Written as DNA, the CDR3 is TGTGCCAGCAGCTTAGCGGATCCGGGGAGGGGGTATTTT. Supplemented by reference TRBV7-2 and TRBJ1-3, the full variable domain reads GAGVSQSPSNKVTEKGKDVELRCDPISGHTALYWYRQSLGQGLEFLIYFQGNSAPDKSGLPSDRFSAERTGGSVSTLTIQRTQQEDSAVYLCASSLADPGRGYFGEGSWLTVV.

Details on this clonotype: The missing conserved phenylalanine or tryptophan at the end of this CDR3 makes a read error likely. The V call is TRBV6-1, the J call TRBJ2-7; weak D call: TRBD1 (6 bases). The germline gives CDR1 MNHNS, CDR2 SASEGT. The CDR3 runs to 15 residues. V was pared by 1 base and J by 0 bases, with 10 bases between. The CDR3 is CASSEDQGSSYEQYY. In nucleotides, the CDR3 is TGTGCCAGCAGTGAAGACCAGGGGAGCTCCTACGAGCAGTACTAC.

This clonotype was observed a single time. A much larger clone differs from this one at a single base, so this may be a read error. The chain combines TRBV27 with TRBJ2-7, with TRBD2 matching 8 bases. V shed 0 bases and J 7 bases; nucleotides not matched to a gene: 11. CDR3 length: 16 residues. The germline CDR1 and CDR2 sequences are MNHEY and SMNVEV (reference sequence). The CDR3 DNA reads as TGTGCCAGCAGTTTATCGATAAACGGGGGGGCAGATGAGCAGTACTTC. The encoded protein is CASSLSINGGADEQYF.

V is TRBV30 and J is TRBJ2-1; D is unresolved. Germline values: CDR1 GTSNPN, CDR2 SVGIG (reference sequence). The CDR3 loop spans 11 amino acids. Trimming shortened V by 3 bases and J by 7 bases, and 7 bases separated the two germline ends. The CDR3 is CAWRANNEQFF. The CDR3 DNA reads as TGTGCCTGGAGGGCGAATAATGAGCAGTTCTTC.

This chain uses TRBV29-1 with TRBJ2-1; D is possibly TRBD2 (6 bases). Germline V lookup: CDR1 SQVTM, CDR2 ANQGSEA. The CDR3 is 15 amino acids. Trimming removed 2 bases from V and 4 bases from J, with 15 bases in between. As DNA, the CDR3 is TGCAGCGTTGAACTAGCGCCCCCCTATTACAATGAGCAGTTCTTC. The encoded protein is CSVELAPPYYNEQFF.

This clonotype has more than one count but fewer than ten. CDR3 bases: TGTGCCAGCAGCTTTGGTGCAGGTGAGCAGTTCTTC. Encoded protein: CASSFGAGEQFF. The V gene is TRBV7-7, the J gene TRBJ2-1; D not resolved. The CDR3 loop spans 12 amino acids. Between the trimmed V and J ends, which lost 3 bases and 9 bases, there was a span of 9 bases. From germline, CDR1 is SSHAT and CDR2 FNYEAQ (reference sequence).

This clonotype was observed a few times. The chain couples TRBV27 to TRBJ2-3; weak D call: TRBD2 (6 bases). Germline V lookup: CDR1 MNHEY, CDR2 SMNVEV (reference sequence). Trimming left V 10 bases short and J 0 bases short, with 14 bases between. The CDR3 spans 14 residues. The CDR3, as DNA: TGTGCCATCTCCCCTAGCGTCAGCACAGATACGCAGTATTTT. Translating it yields CAISPSVSTDTQYF.